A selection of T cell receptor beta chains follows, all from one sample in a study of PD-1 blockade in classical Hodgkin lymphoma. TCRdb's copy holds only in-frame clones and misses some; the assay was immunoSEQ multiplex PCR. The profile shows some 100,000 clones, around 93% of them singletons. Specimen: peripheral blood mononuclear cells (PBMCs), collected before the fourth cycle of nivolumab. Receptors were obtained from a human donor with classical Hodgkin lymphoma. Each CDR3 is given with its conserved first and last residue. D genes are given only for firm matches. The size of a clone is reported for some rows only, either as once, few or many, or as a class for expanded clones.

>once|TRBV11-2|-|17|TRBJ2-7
CASSPEGGPGGYYEQYF
TGTGCCAGCAGCCCAGAGGGGGGGCCGGGAGGATATTACGAGCAGTACTTC
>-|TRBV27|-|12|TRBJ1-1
CASSGRNTEAFF
TGTGCCAGCTCTGGGAGGAACACTGAAGCTTTCTTT
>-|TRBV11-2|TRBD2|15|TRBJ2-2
CASSSQGLADGELFF
TGTGCCAGCAGCTCCCAGGGACTAGCAGACGGGGAGCTGTTTTTT
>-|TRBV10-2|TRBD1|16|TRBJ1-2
CASAGTGGARSEGYTF
TGCGCCAGCGCCGGGACAGGGGGCGCTAGGTCAGAAGGCTACACCTTC
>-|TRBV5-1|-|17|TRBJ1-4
CASSVSGQSATNEKLFF
TGCGCCAGCAGCGTGTCCGGACAGTCTGCAACTAATGAAAAACTGTTTTTT
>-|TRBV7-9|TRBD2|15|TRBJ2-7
CASSSQGGSSYEQYF
TGTGCCAGCAGCTCCCAGGGAGGGTCCTCCTACGAGCAGTACTTC
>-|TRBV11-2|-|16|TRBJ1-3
CASSLGVPGSGNTIYF
TGTGCCAGCAGCTTAGGTGTCCCGGGATCTGGAAACACCATATATTTT
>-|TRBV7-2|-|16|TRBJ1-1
CASSLARRPVNTEAFF
TGTGCCAGCAGCTTAGCGAGGCGGCCGGTGAACACTGAAGCTTTCTTT
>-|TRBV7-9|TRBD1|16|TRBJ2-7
CASSLDPAQGYYEQYF
TGTGCCAGCAGCTTAGATCCCGCACAGGGGTACTACGAGCAGTACTTC
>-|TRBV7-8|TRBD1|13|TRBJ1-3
CASSHRGLGTIYF
TGTGCCAGCAGCCACAGGGGCCTGGGTACCATATATTTT
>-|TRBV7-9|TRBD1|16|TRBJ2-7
CASSLGSPGRGLEQYF
TGTGCCAGCAGCTTAGGATCCCCGGGCAGGGGGCTTGAGCAGTACTTC
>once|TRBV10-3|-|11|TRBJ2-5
CAIRAGETQYF
TGTGCCATCAGGGCGGGCGAGACCCAGTACTTC
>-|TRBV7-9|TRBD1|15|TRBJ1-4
CASSLWQGEFEKLFF
TGTGCCAGCAGCTTATGGCAGGGGGAATTCGAAAAACTGTTTTTT
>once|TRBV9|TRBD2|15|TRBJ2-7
CASSVSSGRIYEQYF
TGTGCCAGCAGCGTCTCTAGCGGGAGAATCTACGAGCAGTACTTC
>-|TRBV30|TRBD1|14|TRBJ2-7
CAARVVDRDYEQYF
TGTGCCGCGAGAGTGGTTGACAGGGACTACGAGCAGTACTTC
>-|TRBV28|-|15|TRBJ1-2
CASSLSDQAFRGYTF
TGTGCCAGCAGTTTATCCGACCAGGCTTTTAGAGGCTACACCTTC
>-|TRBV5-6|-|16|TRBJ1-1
CASSRPQPFGNTEAFF
TGTGCCAGCAGCCGCCCCCAGCCTTTCGGGAACACTGAAGCTTTCTTT
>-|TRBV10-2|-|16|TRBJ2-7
CASSAAGVAGVYEQYF
TGCGCCAGCAGTGCTGCAGGGGTGGCGGGAGTCTACGAGCAGTACTTC
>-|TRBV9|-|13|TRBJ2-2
CASSVEVAGELFF
TGTGCCAGCAGCGTAGAAGTTGCCGGGGAGCTGTTTTTT
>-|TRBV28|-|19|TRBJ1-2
CASYSHGGEATLKNYGYTF
TGTGCCAGCTACTCCCATGGGGGCGAGGCAACCTTAAAAAACTATGGCTACACCTTC
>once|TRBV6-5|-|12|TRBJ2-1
CASSISGNEQFF
TGTGCCAGCAGTATAAGCGGCAATGAGCAGTTCTTC
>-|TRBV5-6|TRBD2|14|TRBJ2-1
CASSLKGLGDEQFF
TGTGCCAGCAGCTTGAAGGGACTAGGGGATGAGCAGTTCTTC
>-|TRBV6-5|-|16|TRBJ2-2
CASTYYRVTNTGELFF
TGTGCCAGCACTTATTACAGGGTAACGAACACCGGGGAGCTGTTTTTT
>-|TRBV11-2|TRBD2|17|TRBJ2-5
CASSLWREGERQETQYF
TGTGCCAGCAGCTTATGGCGGGAGGGCGAGAGGCAAGAGACCCAGTACTTC
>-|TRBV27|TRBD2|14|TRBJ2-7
CASSRTSGLSEQYF
TGTGCCAGCAGTAGGACTAGCGGGTTATCCGAGCAGTACTTC
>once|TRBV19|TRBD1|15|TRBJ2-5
CASSIAGTGGKTQYF
TGTGCCAGTAGTATAGCTGGAACAGGGGGGAAGACCCAGTACTTC
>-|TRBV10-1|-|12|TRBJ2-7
CASSAGSYEQYF
TGCGCCAGCTCGGCAGGGAGCTACGAGCAGTACTTC
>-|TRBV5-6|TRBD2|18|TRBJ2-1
CASSFTSFGLAAYNEQFF
TGTGCCAGCAGCTTTACGAGTTTCGGACTAGCGGCCTACAATGAGCAGTTCTTC
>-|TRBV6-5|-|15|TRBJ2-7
CASSPGRAAPYEQYF
TGTGCCAGCAGTCCCGGTAGGGCAGCACCCTACGAGCAGTACTTC
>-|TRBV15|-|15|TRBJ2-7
CATSLPGTLSYEQYF
TGTGCCACCAGCCTACCCGGGACTCTCTCCTACGAGCAGTACTTC
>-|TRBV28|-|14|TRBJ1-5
CASSPRGSNQPQHF
TGTGCCAGCAGTCCCCGGGGATCGAATCAGCCCCAGCATTTT
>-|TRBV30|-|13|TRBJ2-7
CAWTKRLGDEQYF
TGTGCCTGGACCAAAAGACTCGGGGACGAGCAGTACTTC
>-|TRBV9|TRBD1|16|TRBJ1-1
CASSVVGQGDYTEAFF
TGTGCCAGCAGCGTAGTGGGACAGGGGGACTACACTGAAGCTTTCTTT
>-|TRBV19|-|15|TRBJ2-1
CASSMGQGLYNEQFF
TGTGCCAGTAGTATGGGCCAGGGGCTATACAATGAGCAGTTCTTC
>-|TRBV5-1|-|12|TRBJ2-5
CASSTGLLGQYF
TGCGCCAGCAGCACCGGACTCCTCGGCCAGTACTTC
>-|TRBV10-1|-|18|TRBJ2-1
CASSAGGGRERARNEQFF
TGCGCCAGCAGTGCAGGGGGAGGGCGAGAAAGGGCTAGGAATGAGCAGTTCTTC
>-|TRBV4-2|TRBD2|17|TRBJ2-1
CASSQRLGSGSSNEQFF
TGTGCCAGCAGCCAGCGGTTAGGTAGCGGGAGTTCCAATGAGCAGTTCTTC